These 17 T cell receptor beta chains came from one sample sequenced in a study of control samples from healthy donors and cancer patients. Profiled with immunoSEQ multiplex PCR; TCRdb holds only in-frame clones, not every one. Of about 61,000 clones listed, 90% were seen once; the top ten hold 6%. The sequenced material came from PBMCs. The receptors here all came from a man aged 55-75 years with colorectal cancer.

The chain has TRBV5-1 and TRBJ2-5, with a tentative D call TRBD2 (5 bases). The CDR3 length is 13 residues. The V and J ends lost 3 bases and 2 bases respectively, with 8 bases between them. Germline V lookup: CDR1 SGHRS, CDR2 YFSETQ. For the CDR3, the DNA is TGCGCCAGCAGCTCGGGGATACAAGAGACCCAGTACTTC. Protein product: CASSSGIQETQYF.

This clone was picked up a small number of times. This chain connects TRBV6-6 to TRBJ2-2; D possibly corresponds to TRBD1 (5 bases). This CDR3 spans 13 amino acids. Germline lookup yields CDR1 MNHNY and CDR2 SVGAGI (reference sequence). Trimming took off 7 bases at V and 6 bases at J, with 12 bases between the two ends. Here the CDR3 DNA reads TGTGCCAGCACTCTACCAGGGTCCGGGGAGCTGTTTTTT. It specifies CASTLPGSGELFF.

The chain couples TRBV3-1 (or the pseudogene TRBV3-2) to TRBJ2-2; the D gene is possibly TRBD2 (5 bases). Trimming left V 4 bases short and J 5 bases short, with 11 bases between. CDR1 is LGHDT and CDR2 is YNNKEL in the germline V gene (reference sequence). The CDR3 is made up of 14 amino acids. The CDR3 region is CASSPSEGTGELFF. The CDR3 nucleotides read TGTGCCAGCAGCCCAAGCGAGGGAACCGGGGAGCTGTTTTTT.

The DNA for the CDR3 is TGTGCCAGCAGTTACCCGGGCTCTGAAGCTTTCTTT. This sequence encodes CASSYPGSEAFF. V is TRBV12-3 or TRBV12-4 and J is TRBJ1-1; D not resolved. Between the trimmed V and J ends, which lost 4 bases and 6 bases, there was a span of 9 bases. CDR3 length: 12 residues.

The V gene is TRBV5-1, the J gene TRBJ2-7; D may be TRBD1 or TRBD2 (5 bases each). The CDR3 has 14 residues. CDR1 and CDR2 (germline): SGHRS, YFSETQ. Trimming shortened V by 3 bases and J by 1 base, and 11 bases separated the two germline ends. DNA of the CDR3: TGCGCCAGCAGCTACCGGGACGGATCCTACGAGCAGTACTTC. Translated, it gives CASSYRDGSYEQYF.

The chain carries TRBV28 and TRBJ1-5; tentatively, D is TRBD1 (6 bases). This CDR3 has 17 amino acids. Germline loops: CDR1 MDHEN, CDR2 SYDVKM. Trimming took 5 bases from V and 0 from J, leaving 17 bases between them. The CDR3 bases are TGTGCCAGCAGTCCCCGACCGACAGGTTATAGCAATCAGCCCCAGCATTTT. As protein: CASSPRPTGYSNQPQHF.

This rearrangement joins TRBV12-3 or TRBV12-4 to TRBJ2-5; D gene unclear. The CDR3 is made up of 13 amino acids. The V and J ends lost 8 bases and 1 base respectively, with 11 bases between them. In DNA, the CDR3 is TGTGCCAGCTCCTTGGTGGTCCAAGAGACCCAGTACTTC. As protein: CASSLVVQETQYF.

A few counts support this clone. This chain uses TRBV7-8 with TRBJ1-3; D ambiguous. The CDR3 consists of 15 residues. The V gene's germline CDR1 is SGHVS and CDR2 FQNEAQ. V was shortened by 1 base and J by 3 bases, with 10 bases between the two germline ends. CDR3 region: CASSLESGHGNTIYF. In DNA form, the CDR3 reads TGTGCCAGCAGCTTAGAAAGCGGCCATGGAAACACCATATATTTT.

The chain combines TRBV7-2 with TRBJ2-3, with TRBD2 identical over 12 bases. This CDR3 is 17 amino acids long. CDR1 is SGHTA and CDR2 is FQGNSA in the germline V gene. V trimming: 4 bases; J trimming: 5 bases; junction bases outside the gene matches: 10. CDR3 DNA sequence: TGTGCCAGCAGCTCGAGGGCTAGCGGGGGGGGCATAGATACGCAGTATTTT. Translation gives CASSSRASGGGIDTQYF.

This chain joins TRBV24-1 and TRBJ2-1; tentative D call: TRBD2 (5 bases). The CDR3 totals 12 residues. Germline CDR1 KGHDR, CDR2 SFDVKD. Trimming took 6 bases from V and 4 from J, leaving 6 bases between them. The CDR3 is CATSRGYNEQFF. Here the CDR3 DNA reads TGTGCCACCAGTCGGGGATACAATGAGCAGTTCTTC.

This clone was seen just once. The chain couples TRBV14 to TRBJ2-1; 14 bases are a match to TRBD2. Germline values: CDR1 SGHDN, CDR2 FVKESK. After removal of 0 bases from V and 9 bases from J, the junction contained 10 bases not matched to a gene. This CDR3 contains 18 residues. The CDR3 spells CASSQDTGLAGDMGEQFF. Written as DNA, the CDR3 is TGTGCCAGCAGCCAAGATACGGGACTAGCGGGGGACATGGGTGAGCAGTTCTTC. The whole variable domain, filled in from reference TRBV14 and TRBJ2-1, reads EAGVTQFPSHSVIEKGQTVTLRCDPISGHDNLYWYRRVMGKEIKFLLHFVKESKQDESGMPNNRFLAERTGGTYSTLKVQPAELEDSGVYFCASSQDTGLAGDMGEQFFGPGTRLTVL.

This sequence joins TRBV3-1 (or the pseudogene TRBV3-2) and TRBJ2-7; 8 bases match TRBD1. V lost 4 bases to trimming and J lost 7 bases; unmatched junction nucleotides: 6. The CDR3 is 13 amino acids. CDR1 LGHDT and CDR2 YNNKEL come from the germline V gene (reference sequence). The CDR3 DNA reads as TGTGCCAGCAGCCGAGGGACAGGCGGTGAGCAGTACTTC. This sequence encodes CASSRGTGGEQYF.

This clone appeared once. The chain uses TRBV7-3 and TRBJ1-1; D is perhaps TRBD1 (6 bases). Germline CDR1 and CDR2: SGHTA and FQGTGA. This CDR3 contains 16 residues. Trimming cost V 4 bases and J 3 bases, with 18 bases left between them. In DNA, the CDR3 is TGTGCCAGCAGCTCCGGTAGCGGGGGGCGGTACACTGAAGCTTTCTTT. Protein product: CASSSGSGGRYTEAFF.

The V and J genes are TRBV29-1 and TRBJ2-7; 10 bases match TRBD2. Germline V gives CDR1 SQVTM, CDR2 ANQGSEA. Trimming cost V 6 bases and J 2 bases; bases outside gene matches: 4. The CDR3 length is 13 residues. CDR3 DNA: TGCAGCGTGGGGACTAGCGTAGCCTACGAGCAGTACTTC. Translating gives CSVGTSVAYEQYF.

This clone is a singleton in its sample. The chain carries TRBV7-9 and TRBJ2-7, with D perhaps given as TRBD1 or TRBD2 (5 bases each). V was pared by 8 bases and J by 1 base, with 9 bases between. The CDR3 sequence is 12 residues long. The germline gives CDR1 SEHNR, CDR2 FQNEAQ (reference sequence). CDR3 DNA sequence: TGTGCCAGCGGGGACGGATCCTACGAGCAGTACTTC. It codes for CASGDGSYEQYF.

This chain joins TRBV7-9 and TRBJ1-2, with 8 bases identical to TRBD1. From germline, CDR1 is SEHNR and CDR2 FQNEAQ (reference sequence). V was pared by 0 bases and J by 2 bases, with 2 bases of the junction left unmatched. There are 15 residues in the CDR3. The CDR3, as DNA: TGTGCCAGCAGCTTAGCGCAGGGGGCGAACTATGGCTACACCTTC. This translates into CASSLAQGANYGYTF.

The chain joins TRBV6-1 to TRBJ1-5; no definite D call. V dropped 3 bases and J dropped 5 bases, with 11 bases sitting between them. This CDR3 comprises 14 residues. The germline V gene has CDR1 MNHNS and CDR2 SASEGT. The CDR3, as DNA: TGTGCCAGCAGTGACGGGTATTCTTATCAGCCCCAGCATTTT. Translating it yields CASSDGYSYQPQHF.